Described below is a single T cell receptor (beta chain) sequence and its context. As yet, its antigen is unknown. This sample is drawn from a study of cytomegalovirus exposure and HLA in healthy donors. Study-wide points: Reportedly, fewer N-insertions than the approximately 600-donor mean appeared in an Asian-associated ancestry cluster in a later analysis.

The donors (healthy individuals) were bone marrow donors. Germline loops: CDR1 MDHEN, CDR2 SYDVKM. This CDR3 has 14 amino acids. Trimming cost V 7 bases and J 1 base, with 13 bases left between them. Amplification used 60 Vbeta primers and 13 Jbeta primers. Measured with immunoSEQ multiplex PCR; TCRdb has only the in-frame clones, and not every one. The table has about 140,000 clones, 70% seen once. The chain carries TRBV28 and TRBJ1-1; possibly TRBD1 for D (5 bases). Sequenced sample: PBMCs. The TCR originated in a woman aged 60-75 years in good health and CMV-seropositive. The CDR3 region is CASTQFGANTEAFF. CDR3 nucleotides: TGTGCCAGCACCCAATTTGGGGCGAACACTGAAGCTTTCTTT.